A few counts support the clone carrying this T cell receptor beta chain. This sample stems from a study of human T cells and chemical hapten exposure. TCRdb called the 5' RACE reads again in MiXCR, with one record for every CDR3 protein. The sample yields 120,000 to 150,000 distinct CDR3 sequences, roughly 4% seen once. Total RNA was extracted from unfractionated whole blood. Germline V lookup: CDR1 SGHVS, CDR2 FQNEAQ. The CDR3 has 16 residues. Losses at the gene ends were 5 bases for V and 4 bases for J; bases not matched to a gene: 10. The chain is built from TRBV7-8 and TRBJ1-3; 8 nucleotides match TRBD1. This receptor was identified in a female donor in good health. The CDR3 DNA is TGTGCCAGCAGCCCCGACAGGGGTGGATGGGGAAACACCATATATTTT. Protein product: CASSPDRGGWGNTIYF.